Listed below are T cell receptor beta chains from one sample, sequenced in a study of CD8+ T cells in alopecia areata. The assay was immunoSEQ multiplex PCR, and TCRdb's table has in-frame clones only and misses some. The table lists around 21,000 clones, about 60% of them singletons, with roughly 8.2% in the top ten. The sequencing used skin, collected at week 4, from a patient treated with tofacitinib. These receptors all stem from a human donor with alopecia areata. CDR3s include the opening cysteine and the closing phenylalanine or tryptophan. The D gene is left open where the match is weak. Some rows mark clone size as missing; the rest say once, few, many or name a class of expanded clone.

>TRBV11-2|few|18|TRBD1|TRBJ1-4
TGTGCCAGCAGCTTCGACAGGGAAGGACGCTCAACTAATGAAAAACTGTTTTTT
CASSFDREGRSTNEKLFF
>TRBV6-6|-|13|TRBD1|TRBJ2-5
TGTGCCAGCAGCCCCGACAGGGAAGAGACCCAGTACTTC
CASSPDREETQYF
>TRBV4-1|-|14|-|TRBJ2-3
TGCGCCAGCAGCCAGGCCGGTCAGGGAGATACGCAGTATTTT
CASSQAGQGDTQYF
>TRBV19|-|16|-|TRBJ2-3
TGTGCCAGTAGTATAGAGGGGGAGTTGTCTACAGATACGCAGTATTTT
CASSIEGELSTDTQYF
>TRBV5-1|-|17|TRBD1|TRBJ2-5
TGCGCCAGCAGCTTGTCCCCGGGACAGGGGGCGGGTGAGACCCAGTACTTC
CASSLSPGQGAGETQYF
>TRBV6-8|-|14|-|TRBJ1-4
TGTGCCAGCAGTTACTCCGTAGGGGATGAAAAACTGTTTTTT
CASSYSVGDEKLFF
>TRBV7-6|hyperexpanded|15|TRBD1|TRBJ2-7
TGTGCCAGCAGCTTAGTAGACAGGGGGGACTACGAGCAGTACTTC
CASSLVDRGDYEQYF
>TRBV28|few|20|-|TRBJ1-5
TGTGCCAGCAGTCCTCTCCAACGGGGGCGCCGCCTCTATAGCAATCAGCCCCAGCATTTT
CASSPLQRGRRLYSNQPQHF
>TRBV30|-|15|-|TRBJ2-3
TGTGCCTGGAGTGTAAAGGGGGGAAGCACAGATACGCAGTATTTT
CAWSVKGGSTDTQYF
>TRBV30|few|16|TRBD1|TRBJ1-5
TGTGCCTGGAGTGTACCGGGGACAGGGGGCTATCAGCCCCAGCATTTT
CAWSVPGTGGYQPQHF
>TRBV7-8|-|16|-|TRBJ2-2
TGTGCCAGCAGCCCCCTGGTAGGGGCCGGCACCGGGGAGCTGTTTTTT
CASSPLVGAGTGELFF
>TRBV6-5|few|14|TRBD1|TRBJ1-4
TGTGCCAGCGTACAGGGGACGGCTAATGAAAAACTGTTTTTT
CASVQGTANEKLFF
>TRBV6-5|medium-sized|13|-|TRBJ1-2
TGTGCCAGCAGGGGAGACTCCCCCTATGGCTACACCTTC
CASRGDSPYGYTF
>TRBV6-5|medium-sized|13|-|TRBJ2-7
TGTGCCAGCAGTAAACCGGGATCCTACGAGCAGTACTTC
CASSKPGSYEQYF
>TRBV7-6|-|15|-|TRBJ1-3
TGTGCCAGCAGCTCCGCTGCCATCTCTGGAAACACCATATATTTT
CASSSAAISGNTIYF
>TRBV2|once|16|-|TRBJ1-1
TGTGCCAGCACCCCCCTAGTGACGTTACACAGACTTGAAGCTTTCTTT
CASTPLVTLHRLEAFF
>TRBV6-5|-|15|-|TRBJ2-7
TGTGCCAGCAGTCCCGGGGGGACAGCCTCCTACGAGCAGTACTTC
CASSPGGTASYEQYF
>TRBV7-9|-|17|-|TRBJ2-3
TGTGCCAGCAGCTTAGCCATGAAGCACGCCCACACAGATACGCAGTATTTT
CASSLAMKHAHTDTQYF
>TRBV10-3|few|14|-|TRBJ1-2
TGTGCCATCGCCGAGGGATCTGTGAACTATGGCTACACCTTC
CAIAEGSVNYGYTF
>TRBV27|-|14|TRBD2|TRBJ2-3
TGTGCCAGCAGTCGGGGGGTTAACACAGATACGCAGTATTTT
CASSRGVNTDTQYF
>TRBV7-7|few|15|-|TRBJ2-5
TGTGCCAGCAGCTTAGCGGTAGCAGGGGTAGAGACCCAGTACTTC
CASSLAVAGVETQYF
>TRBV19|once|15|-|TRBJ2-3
TGTGCCAGTAGTACCCTGGGGGGGGCTCAGGATACGCAGTATTTT
CASSTLGGAQDTQYF
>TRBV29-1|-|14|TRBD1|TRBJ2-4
TGCAGCGCAAGAAGGGGGACAGGGAAAAACATTCAGTACTTC
CSARRGTGKNIQYF
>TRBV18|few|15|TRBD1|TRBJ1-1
TGTGCCAGCTCACCACGCCCCACAGGGGGCGCGGGAGCTTTCTTT
CASSPRPTGGAGAFF
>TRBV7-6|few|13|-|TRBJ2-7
TGTGCCAGCAGCTACGCGGGGGCGGGCGAGCAGTACTTC
CASSYAGAGEQYF
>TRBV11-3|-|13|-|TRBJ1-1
TGTGCCAGCAGCCTAGTTGCGAACACTGAAGCTTTCTTT
CASSLVANTEAFF
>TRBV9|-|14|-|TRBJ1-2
TGTGCCAGCAGCGTAGAGGGCAGAGACTATGGCTACACCTTC
CASSVEGRDYGYTF
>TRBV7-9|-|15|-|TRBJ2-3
TGCGCCAGCAGCCAATTAAAATCAAGTGCGGATACGCAGTATTTT
CASSQLKSSADTQYF
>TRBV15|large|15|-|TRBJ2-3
TGTGCCACCAGCAGAGGCAGGGCCGCCACAGATACGCAGTATTTT
CATSRGRAATDTQYF
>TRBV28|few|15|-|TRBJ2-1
TGTGCCAGCAGTTTTTTAGGGGGTGCCTACAATGAGCAGTTCTTC
CASSFLGGAYNEQFF
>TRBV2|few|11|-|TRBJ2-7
TGTGCCAGCAGTATCCTTCCCCAGGGGTACTTC
CASSILPQGYF
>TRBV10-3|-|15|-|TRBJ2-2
TGTGCCATCAAGGCCCGGGACGGTGATAGCGGGGAGCTGTTTTTT
CAIKARDGDSGELFF
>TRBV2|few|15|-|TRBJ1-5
TGTGCCAGCAGGCCGAGGTGGCAGAGCAATCAGCCCCAGCATTTT
CASRPRWQSNQPQHF
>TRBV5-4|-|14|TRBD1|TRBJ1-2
TGTGCCAGCAGCTTGGCGGGGACAGAGGCTGGCTACACCTTC
CASSLAGTEAGYTF